This passage covers 16 T cell receptor beta chains from one sample sequenced in a study of hypomethylating agent response in myelodysplastic syndrome. Produced via immunoSEQ multiplex PCR; TCRdb's table is partial and in-frame only. The data hold approximately 5,500 clones, with roughly four fifths observed a single time. Source: bone marrow, taken before or after starting hypomethylating agent treatment for myelodysplastic syndrome (not recorded which). These receptors all stem from a human donor with myelodysplastic syndrome.

This clone was observed a handful of times. The chain couples TRBV30 to TRBJ2-3; D not certain. Trimming cost V 4 bases and J 0 bases, with 8 bases left between them. This CDR3 comprises 13 residues. Germline values: CDR1 GTSNPN, CDR2 SVGIG (reference sequence). The chain's CDR3 is CAWKVASTDTQYF. The CDR3 region has the DNA TGTGCCTGGAAGGTTGCTAGCACAGATACGCAGTATTTT.

J is TRBJ1-4 and V is TRBV19, with 11 bases fitting TRBD1. The CDR3 is made up of 15 amino acids. V lost 9 bases to trimming and J lost 6 bases; unmatched junction nucleotides: 9. Germline V lookup: CDR1 LNHDA, CDR2 SQIVND (reference sequence). The CDR3, as DNA: TGTGCCAGCCGAGCCCCGGGACAGGGGGATGAAAAACTGTTTTTT. Amino acids: CASRAPGQGDEKLFF.

The chain carries TRBV10-2 and TRBJ2-2; no reliable D call. This CDR3 is built from 13 residues. From germline, CDR1 is WSHSY and CDR2 SAAADI. Trimming pared 6 bases from V and 1 base from J, leaving 6 bases between. CDR3 in amino acids: CASSAQNTGELFF. CDR3 bases: TGCGCCAGCAGCGCACAGAACACCGGGGAGCTGTTTTTT.

The rearrangement joins TRBV5-6 to TRBJ1-3; D is perhaps TRBD1 (5 bases). Germline CDR1 SGHDT, CDR2 YYEEEE. The CDR3 has 18 amino acids. Between the trimmed V and J ends, which lost 4 bases and 0 bases, there was a span of 20 bases. Written as DNA, the CDR3 is TGTGCCAGCAGCCCATACGGGAGGGGATTATTCTCTGGAAACACCATATATTTT. This codes for CASSPYGRGLFSGNTIYF.

The V and J genes are TRBV27 and TRBJ1-2; 8 bases agree with TRBD1. The germline V gene encodes CDR1 MNHEY and CDR2 SMNVEV (reference sequence). The CDR3 extends over 17 amino acids. Unmatched junction bases numbered 15, after V lost 4 bases and J lost 5 bases. CDR3 in DNA: TGTGCCAGCAGTTCAGGGACAGGCCCCCTTTCTTCTTATGGCTACACCTTC. This translates into CASSSGTGPLSSYGYTF.

This rearrangement joins TRBV5-1 to TRBJ1-1; D unresolved. V was cut by 2 bases and J by 0 bases, with 8 bases left in between. CDR1 and CDR2 from the germline V gene are SGHRS and YFSETQ. This CDR3 is 14 amino acids long. DNA for the CDR3: TGCGCCAGCAGCTTAGTAGTCTTGAACACTGAAGCTTTCTTT. Its protein product is CASSLVVLNTEAFF. Combining the CDR3 with reference TRBV5-1 and TRBJ1-1 gives the whole variable domain KAGVTQTPRYLIKTRGQQVTLSCSPISGHRSVSWYQQTPGQGLQFLFEYFSETQRNKGNFPGRFSGRQFSNSRSEMNVSTLELGDSALYLCASSLVVLNTEAFFGQGTRLTVV.

The J gene is TRBJ2-7, the V gene TRBV11-2; 9 nucleotides match TRBD2. Germline lookup yields CDR1 SGHAT and CDR2 FQNNGV. The CDR3 is 15 amino acids. V gave up 5 bases and J gave up 2 bases; unmatched junction bases: 7. DNA of the CDR3: TGTGCCAGCAGCCAGTTAGCGGGAGCGCCCTACGAGCAGTACTTC. It encodes CASSQLAGAPYEQYF.

The chain combines TRBV12-5 with TRBJ1-6; D not certain. V was pared by 1 base and J by 1 base, with 2 bases between. Germline CDR1 and CDR2: LGHNT and FRNRAP. The CDR3 consists of 14 residues. The CDR3 sequence: CASGLGSYNSPLHF. The CDR3, as DNA: TGTGCTAGTGGTTTGGGGTCCTATAATTCACCCCTCCACTTT.

The rearrangement uses TRBV5-5 and TRBJ2-2, with 8 bases lining up with TRBD2. CDR3 length equals 16 residues. Germline V gives CDR1 SGHKS, CDR2 YYEKEE (reference sequence). J lost 4 bases, V lost 4 bases, and 9 bases had no gene match. The CDR3 here is CASSPGLAWGTGELFF. CDR3 nucleotides: TGTGCCAGCAGCCCCGGACTAGCCTGGGGCACCGGGGAGCTGTTTTTT. Full variable domain (rest looked up from reference TRBV5-5 and TRBJ2-2): DAGVTQSPTHLIKTRGQQVTLRCSPISGHKSVSWYQQVLGQGPQFIFQYYEKEERGRGNFPDRFSARQFPNYSSELNVNALLLGDSALYLCASSPGLAWGTGELFFGEGSRLTVL.

The CDR3 region has the DNA TGTGCCAGCAGCCGTACAGGGGCCCCCTACAATGAGCAGTTCTTC. Its protein product is CASSRTGAPYNEQFF. The chain couples TRBV5-4 to TRBJ2-1; 7 positions agree with TRBD1. J lost 2 bases, V lost 4 bases, and 6 bases had no gene match. The CDR3 length is 15 residues. Germline assignment: CDR1 SGHNT and CDR2 YYREEE (reference sequence).

The V and J genes are TRBV28 and TRBJ1-1; TRBD1 matches 9 bases. Looked up from germline, CDR1 is MDHEN and CDR2 is SYDVKM. This CDR3 is built from 15 residues. V lost 4 bases and J lost 3; bases outside the gene matches: 6. The CDR3 DNA sequence: TGTGCCAGCAGTTCGCCTGGACAGGGGTACACTGAAGCTTTCTTT. Translation gives CASSSPGQGYTEAFF. Using reference TRBV28 and TRBJ1-1 for the parts outside the CDR3, the full variable domain is DVKVTQSSRYLVKRTGEKVFLECVQDMDHENMFWYRQDPGLGLRLIYFSYDVKMKEKGDIPEGYSVSREKKERFSLILESASTNQTSMYLCASSSPGQGYTEAFFGQGTRLTVV.

The V call is TRBV29-1, the J call TRBJ1-3; D unclear. The germline V and J ends were trimmed by 7 bases and 4 bases, with 17 bases remaining between them. Per germline, CDR1 SQVTM and CDR2 ANQGSEA. This CDR3 is built from 14 residues. CDR3 DNA sequence: TGCAGCGCCCTCTTTGGGGAGAAGGGAAACACCATATATTTT. Translating it yields CSALFGEKGNTIYF.

This chain connects TRBV1 to TRBJ1-4. TRBV1 is a known pseudogene. The CDR3 sequence is 13 residues long. As DNA, the CDR3 is TGCACCAGCGGCGGAGAAACTAATGAAAAACTGTTTTTT. Its translation is CTSGGETNEKLFF.

The chain couples TRBV6-1 to TRBJ2-2; weak D call: TRBD2 (5 bases). The V gene's germline CDR1 is MNHNS and CDR2 SASEGT. The V end was cut by 5 bases, the J end by 8 bases, with 12 bases between. The CDR3 runs to 13 residues. CDR3 in DNA: TGTGCCAGCAGTCCAGCCCGAGGGGGGGAGCTGTTTTTT. Protein product: CASSPARGGELFF.

This chain links TRBV18 with TRBJ1-6, with D possibly TRBD1 on 6 matching bases. V dropped 2 bases and J dropped 6 bases, with 11 bases sitting between them. This CDR3 contains 15 residues. Germline assignment: CDR1 KGHSH and CDR2 LQKENI. CDR3 region: CASSPIIGGNSPLHF. DNA of the CDR3: TGTGCCAGCTCACCAATAATAGGGGGTAATTCACCCCTCCACTTT.

This clone was counted a single time. The chain couples TRBV7-9 to TRBJ2-1, with 9 bases lining up with TRBD2. Germline CDR1 reads SEHNR; CDR2 reads FQNEAQ (reference sequence). The CDR3 extends over 16 amino acids. The V gene end was trimmed by 1 base and the J gene end by 5 bases; junction bases not matched to a gene: 6. CDR3 protein: CASSLGPGLAHNEQFF. The DNA for the CDR3 is TGTGCCAGCAGCTTAGGCCCGGGACTAGCCCACAATGAGCAGTTCTTC.